This T cell receptor (beta chain) was found in a study of CD8+ T cells in alopecia areata. In the study overall: Oral tofacitinib (5 to 10 mg twice daily) was administered to treated patients.

On this clone itself: What it binds is unknown.

RNA extraction and reverse transcription yielded cDNA as sequencing template. Using immunoSEQ multiplex PCR, the repertoire was profiled, and TCRdb retains in-frame clones only, with some absent. The sample records around 50,000 clones, 96% being singletons. Study-level points and caveats: Affected scalp, especially in alopecia totalis/universalis, had a higher clonality than normal scalp did. Patients shared TCRs less clearly than mice did, possibly for HLA-related reasons.

Alopecia areata patients gave lesional scalp punch biopsies and peripheral blood samples. The source is a human donor with alopecia areata. The sample was CD8+ T cells sorted from blood, taken at week 0.

CDR3 sequence (DNA): TGTGCCAGCAGTTTAATGGGGGAGGTCCAAGAGACCCAGTACTTC. Protein: CASSLMGEVQETQYF. The J gene is TRBJ2-5, the V gene TRBV28; tentatively, D is TRBD2 (6 bases). This CDR3 comprises 15 residues. CDR1 is MDHEN and CDR2 is SYDVKM in the germline V gene. Trimming pared 2 bases from V and 1 base from J, leaving 11 bases between.